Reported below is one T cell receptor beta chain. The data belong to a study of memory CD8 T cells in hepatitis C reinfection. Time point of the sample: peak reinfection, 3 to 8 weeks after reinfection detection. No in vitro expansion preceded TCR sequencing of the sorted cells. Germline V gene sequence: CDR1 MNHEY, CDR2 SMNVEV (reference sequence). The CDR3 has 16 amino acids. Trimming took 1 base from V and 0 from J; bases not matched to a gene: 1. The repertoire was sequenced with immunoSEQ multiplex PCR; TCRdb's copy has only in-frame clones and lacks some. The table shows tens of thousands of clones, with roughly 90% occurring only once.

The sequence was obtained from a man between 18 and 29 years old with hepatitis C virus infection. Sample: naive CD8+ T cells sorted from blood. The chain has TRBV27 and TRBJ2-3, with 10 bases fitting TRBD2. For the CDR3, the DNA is TGTGCCAGCAGTTTATTAGCGGGGGGTAGCACAGATACGCAGTATTTT. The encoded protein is CASSLLAGGSTDTQYF.